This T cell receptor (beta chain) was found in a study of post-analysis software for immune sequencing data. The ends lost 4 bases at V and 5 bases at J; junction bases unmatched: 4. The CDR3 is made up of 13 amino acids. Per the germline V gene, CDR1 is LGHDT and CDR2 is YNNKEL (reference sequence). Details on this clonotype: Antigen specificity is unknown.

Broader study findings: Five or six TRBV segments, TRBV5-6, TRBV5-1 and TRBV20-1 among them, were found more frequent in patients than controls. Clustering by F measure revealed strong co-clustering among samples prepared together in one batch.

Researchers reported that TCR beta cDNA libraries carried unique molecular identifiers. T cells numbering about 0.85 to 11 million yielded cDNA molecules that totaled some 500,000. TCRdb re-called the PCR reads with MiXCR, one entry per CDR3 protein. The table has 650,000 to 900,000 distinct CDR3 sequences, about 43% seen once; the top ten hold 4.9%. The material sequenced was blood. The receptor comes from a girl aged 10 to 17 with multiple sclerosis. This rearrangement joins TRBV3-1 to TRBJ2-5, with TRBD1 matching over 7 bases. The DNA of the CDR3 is TGTGCCAGCAGCCGGGACAGTTCGGAGACCCAGTACTTC. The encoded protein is CASSRDSSETQYF.